This T cell receptor beta chain comes out of a study of post-analysis software for immune sequencing data. General study findings and limits: Samples from a shared batch, those prepared together, strongly co-clustered by F measure. Multiple sclerosis was associated with a significant reduction in normalized Chao1 diversity relative to controls. TRBV5-6, TRBV5-1 and TRBV20-1 were among four or five TRBV segments more frequent in patients than controls.

Concerning this clonotype: As yet, its antigen is unknown.

Unique molecular identifiers were present in the TCR beta cDNA libraries. TCRdb recomputed calls from the PCR reads with MiXCR, one row per CDR3 protein. Here the sample spans 550,000 to 700,000 distinct CDR3 sequences, roughly 46% being singletons. This CDR3 is built from 13 residues. The V gene's germline CDR1 is SGHAT and CDR2 FQNNGV. V was clipped by 5 bases and J by 2 bases, with 10 bases between them. The receptor's source is a girl under 18 with multiple sclerosis. Source material: blood. This sequence joins TRBV11-2 and TRBJ2-7; D remains ambiguous. The CDR3 sequence is CASSPLGTYEQYF. CDR3 nucleotides: TGTGCCAGCAGCCCCCTAGGGACCTACGAGCAGTACTTC.